This TCR beta chain appears in the sequencing data of a study of cytomegalovirus exposure and HLA in healthy donors. Study in general: The 120 validation repertoires were produced on the same platform as the roughly 720 repertoires of the first cohort. This was reported in a later analysis.

Points from the study as a whole: Investigators reported 150 to 200 TCR beta chains as tied to cytomegalovirus. Most TCR sequences were uncommon, yet certain public TCRs appeared in many donors.

In germline, CDR1 is SGDLS, CDR2 YYNGEE. V dropped 0 bases and J dropped 2; count of bases not matched to a gene: 4. The length of the CDR3 is 15 residues. The data were produced by immunoSEQ multiplex PCR, yet TCRdb's version contains in-frame clones alone and is incomplete. The table lists roughly 120,000 clones, more than 70% of them singletons. Concerning this clone itself: Its antigen is currently unknown.

Sequenced material: PBMCs. The chain combines TRBV9 with TRBJ2-7; 8 positions match TRBD1. The sequence was collected from a young man in good health and CMV-seronegative. CDR3 protein: CASSVGTGPAYEQYF. In DNA form, the CDR3 reads TGTGCCAGCAGCGTAGGGACAGGGCCGGCCTACGAGCAGTACTTC.